The present T cell receptor beta chain was sequenced within a study of T cell responses to AZD1222 COVID-19 vaccine. V lost 2 bases and J 7 bases, leaving 15 bases between the germline ends. The CDR3 has 15 amino acids. The germline V gene has CDR1 SGDLS and CDR2 YYNGEE. Findings and limits, study-wide: Females outnumbered males among donors, who were mostly white British; clonal diversity was possibly underestimated. Unmutated variant regions reportedly attract nearly half of all spike-specific TCRs. Elevations in Spike-specific TCR breadth and depth followed administration of two AZD1222 doses.

As regards this clone: The target antigen is unknown.

Second doses at about 4 or about 12 weeks were pooled. Sequencing was performed with immunoSEQ multiplex PCR; in TCRdb, only in-frame clones are kept and a portion is missing. The table includes some 280,000 clones, 90% to 95% detected once. The V and J genes are TRBV9 and TRBJ1-4, with unresolved D. The source was peripheral blood, collected 28 days after the second AZD1222 dose. The sequence derives from an adult who received the AZD1222 COVID-19 vaccine. The CDR3 DNA reads TGTGCCAGCAGCGTGGCGGTAGGAGAAGGTGAAAAACTGTTTTTT. This codes for CASSVAVGEGEKLFF.